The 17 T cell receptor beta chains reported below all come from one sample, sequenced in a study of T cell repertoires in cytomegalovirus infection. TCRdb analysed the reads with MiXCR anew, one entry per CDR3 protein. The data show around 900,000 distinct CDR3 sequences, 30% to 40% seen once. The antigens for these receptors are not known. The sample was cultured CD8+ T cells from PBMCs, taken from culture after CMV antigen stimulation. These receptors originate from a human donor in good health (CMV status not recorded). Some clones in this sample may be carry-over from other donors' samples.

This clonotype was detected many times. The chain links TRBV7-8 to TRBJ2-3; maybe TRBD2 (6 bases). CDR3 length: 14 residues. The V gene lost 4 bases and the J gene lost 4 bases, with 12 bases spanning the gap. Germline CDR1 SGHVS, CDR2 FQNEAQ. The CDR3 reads CASSSRGSADTQYF. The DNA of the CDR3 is TGTGCCAGCAGCTCGCGGGGCAGCGCAGATACGCAGTATTTT. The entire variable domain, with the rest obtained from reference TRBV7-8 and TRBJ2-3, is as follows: GAGVSQSPRYKVAKRGQDVALRCDPISGHVSLFWYQQALGQGPEFLTYFQNEAQLDKSGLPSDRFFAERPEGSVSTLKIQRTQQEDSAVYLCASSSRGSADTQYFGPGTRLTVL.

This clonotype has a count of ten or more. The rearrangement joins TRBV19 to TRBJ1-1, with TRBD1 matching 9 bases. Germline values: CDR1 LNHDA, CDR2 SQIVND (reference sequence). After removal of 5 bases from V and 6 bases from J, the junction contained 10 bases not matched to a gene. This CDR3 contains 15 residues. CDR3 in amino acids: CASSFGQGPFAEAFF. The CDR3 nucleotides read TGTGCCAGTAGTTTCGGACAGGGGCCTTTTGCTGAAGCTTTCTTT.

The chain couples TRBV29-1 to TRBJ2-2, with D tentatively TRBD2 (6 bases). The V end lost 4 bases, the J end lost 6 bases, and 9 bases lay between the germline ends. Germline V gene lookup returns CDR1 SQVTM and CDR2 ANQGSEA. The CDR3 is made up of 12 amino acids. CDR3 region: CSVVEGSGELFF. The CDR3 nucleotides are TGCAGCGTTGTGGAGGGGTCCGGGGAGCTGTTTTTT.

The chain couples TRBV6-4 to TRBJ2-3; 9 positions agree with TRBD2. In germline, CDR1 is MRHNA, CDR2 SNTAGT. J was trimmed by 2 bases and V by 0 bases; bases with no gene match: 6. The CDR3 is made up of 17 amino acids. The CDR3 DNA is TGTGCCAGCAGTGACTCGAGTGCGGGGGGGATCACAGATACGCAGTATTTT. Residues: CASSDSSAGGITDTQYF.

This chain's CDR3 is CASSQGGQGLSSGANVLTF. CDR3 DNA sequence: TGTGCCAGCAGCCAAGGCGGACAGGGCCTTAGCTCTGGGGCCAACGTCCTGACTTTC. The rearrangement uses TRBV3-1 and TRBJ2-6; 8 nucleotides align to TRBD1. The CDR3 runs 19 residues. V lost 1 base, J lost 0 bases, and 8 bases stayed unmatched. Germline V CDR1 and CDR2: LGHDT, YNNKEL (reference sequence).

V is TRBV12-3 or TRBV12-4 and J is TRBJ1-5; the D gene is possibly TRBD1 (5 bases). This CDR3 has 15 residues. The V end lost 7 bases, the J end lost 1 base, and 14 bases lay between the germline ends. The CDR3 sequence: CASTGGGTSNQPQHF. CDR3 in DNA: TGTGCCAGCACCGGGGGGGGGACCAGCAATCAGCCCCAGCATTTT.

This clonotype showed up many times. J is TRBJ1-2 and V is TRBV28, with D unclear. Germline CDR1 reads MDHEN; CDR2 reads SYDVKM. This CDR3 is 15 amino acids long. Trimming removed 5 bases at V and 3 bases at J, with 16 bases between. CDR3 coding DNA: TGTGCCAGCAGTGCCCGGTTACAGAAATACTATGGCTACACCTTC. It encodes CASSARLQKYYGYTF.

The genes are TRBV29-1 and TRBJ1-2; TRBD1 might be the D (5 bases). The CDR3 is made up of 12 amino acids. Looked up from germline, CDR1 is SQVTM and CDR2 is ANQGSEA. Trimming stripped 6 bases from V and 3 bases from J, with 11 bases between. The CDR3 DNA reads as TGCAGCGTGGTATTAGGGGACTATGGCTACACCTTC. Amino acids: CSVVLGDYGYTF.

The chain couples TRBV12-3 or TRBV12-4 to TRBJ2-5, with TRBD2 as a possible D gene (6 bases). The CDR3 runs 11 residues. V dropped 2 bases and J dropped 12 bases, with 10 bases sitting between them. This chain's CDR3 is CASSLTGEKYF. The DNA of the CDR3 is TGTGCCAGCAGTTTAACGGGAGAAAAGTACTTC.

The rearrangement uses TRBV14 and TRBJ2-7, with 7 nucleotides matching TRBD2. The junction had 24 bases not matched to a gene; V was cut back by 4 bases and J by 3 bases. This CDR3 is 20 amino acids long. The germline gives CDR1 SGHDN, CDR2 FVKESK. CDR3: CASSRNLAPPLADNNYEQYV. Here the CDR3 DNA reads TGTGCCAGCAGCCGAAATCTAGCCCCTCCGCTAGCGGATAACAACTACGAGCAGTACGTC.

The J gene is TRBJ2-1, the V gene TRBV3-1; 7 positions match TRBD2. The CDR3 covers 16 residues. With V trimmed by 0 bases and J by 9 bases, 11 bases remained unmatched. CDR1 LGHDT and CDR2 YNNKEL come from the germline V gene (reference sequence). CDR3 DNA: TGTGCCAGCAGCCAAGAAATCGGGGCCACGGGGGGTGAGCAGTTCTTC. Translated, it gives CASSQEIGATGGEQFF.

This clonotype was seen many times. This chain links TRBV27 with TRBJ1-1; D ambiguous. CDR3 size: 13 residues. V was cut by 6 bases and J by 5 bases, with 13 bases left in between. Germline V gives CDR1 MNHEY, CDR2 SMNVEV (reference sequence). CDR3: CASSSGGRTEAFF. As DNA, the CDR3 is TGTGCCAGCAGCTCAGGAGGGAGAACTGAAGCTTTCTTT.

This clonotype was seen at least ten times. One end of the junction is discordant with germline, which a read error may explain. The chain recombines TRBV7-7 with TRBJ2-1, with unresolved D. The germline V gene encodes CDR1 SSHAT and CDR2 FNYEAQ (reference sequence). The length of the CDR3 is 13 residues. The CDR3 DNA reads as TGTGCTAGCAGCTTAGGGTACCACAATGAGCAGTTCTTC. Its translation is CASSLGYHNEQFF.

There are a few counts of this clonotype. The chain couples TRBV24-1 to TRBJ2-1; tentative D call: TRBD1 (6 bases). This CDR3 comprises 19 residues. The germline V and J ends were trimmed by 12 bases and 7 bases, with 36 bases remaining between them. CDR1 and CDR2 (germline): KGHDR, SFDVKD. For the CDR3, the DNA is TGTGCCTCTACACTGGCGAGTTTACCGGGACACCCCAGAGAGAATGAGCAGTTCTTC. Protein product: CASTLASLPGHPRENEQFF.

This CDR3 reads CASSFHFPRTGGDEQFF. CDR3 nucleotides: TGTGCCAGCAGTTTCCACTTCCCGAGGACAGGGGGCGATGAGCAGTTCTTC. V gene TRBV28 combines with J gene TRBJ2-1; TRBD1 agrees at 11 bases. V lost 3 bases and J lost 8; bases outside the gene matches: 12. Germline-derived CDR1 and CDR2 are MDHEN and SYDVKM. The CDR3 length is 17 residues.

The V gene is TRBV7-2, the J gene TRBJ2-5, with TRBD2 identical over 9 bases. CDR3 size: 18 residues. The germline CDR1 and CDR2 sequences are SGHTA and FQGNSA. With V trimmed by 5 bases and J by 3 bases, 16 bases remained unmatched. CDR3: CASSARSGLAFSKETQYF. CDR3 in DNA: TGTGCCAGCAGCGCCCGGTCGGGACTAGCATTTTCAAAAGAGACCCAGTACTTC.

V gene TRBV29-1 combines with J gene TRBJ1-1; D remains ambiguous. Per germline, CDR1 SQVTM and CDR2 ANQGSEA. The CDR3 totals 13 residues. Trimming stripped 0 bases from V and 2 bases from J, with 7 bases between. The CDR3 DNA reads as TGCAGCGTTGAAGACGGATCTAACACTGAAGCTTTCTTT. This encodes CSVEDGSNTEAFF.